This is a list of T cell receptor beta chains from one sample in a study of blood T cell repertoires in COVID-19. Profiling relied on immunoSEQ multiplex PCR, and the TCRdb table lists in-frame clones only, not all of them. The sample includes roughly 250,000 clones, 79% of them seen just once. Material for sequencing was peripheral blood. These receptor sequences come from a woman aged 40 to 50 with active or convalescent COVID-19. The CDR3 runs from the conserved cysteine through the conserved F or W. Each record gives: CDR3 DNA, CDR3 protein, clone size, V gene, D gene, J gene. D genes are given only for firm matches. Clone sizes are given selectively: once, few, many, or a class where the clone is expanded.

CDR3nt: TGTGCCAGCACGGGGGCTGGAAACACCATATATTTT; CDR3aa: CASTGAGNTIYF; abundance: NA; v_gene: TRBV28; d_gene: NA; j_gene: TRBJ1-3
CDR3nt: TGTGCCAGCGGTAACATCGACAGGGGTGGCTACACCTTC; CDR3aa: CASGNIDRGGYTF; abundance: NA; v_gene: TRBV28; d_gene: TRBD1; j_gene: TRBJ1-2
CDR3nt: TGTGCCTGGAGAGGGAGGGCCGGGGGTAACTATGGCTACACCTTC; CDR3aa: CAWRGRAGGNYGYTF; abundance: NA; v_gene: TRBV30; d_gene: NA; j_gene: TRBJ1-2
CDR3nt: TGTGCCAGTAGTCGCCGGCCGGGGACTAGCGGGGCCGGGGAGCTGTTTTTT; CDR3aa: CASSRRPGTSGAGELFF; abundance: NA; v_gene: TRBV19; d_gene: TRBD2; j_gene: TRBJ2-2
CDR3nt: TGTGCCAGCAGTCGACAGGGGCCACCGAACACCGGGGAGCTGTTTTTT; CDR3aa: CASSRQGPPNTGELFF; abundance: NA; v_gene: TRBV6-6; d_gene: TRBD1; j_gene: TRBJ2-2
CDR3nt: TGTGCCAGCAGCCCCCACAGGGGGGGCGAGCAGTACTTC; CDR3aa: CASSPHRGGEQYF; abundance: few; v_gene: TRBV9; d_gene: NA; j_gene: TRBJ2-7
CDR3nt: TGTGCCTGGGGGACAGGGGTTCTTCATGGCTACACCTTC; CDR3aa: CAWGTGVLHGYTF; abundance: once; v_gene: TRBV30; d_gene: TRBD1; j_gene: TRBJ1-2
CDR3nt: TGTGCCAGCAGCTTACAGGGGTCCTATGGCTACACCTTC; CDR3aa: CASSLQGSYGYTF; abundance: NA; v_gene: TRBV7-3; d_gene: NA; j_gene: TRBJ1-2
CDR3nt: TGTGCCAGCAACTTACCTTCAGGGGTAGGTGGCTACACCTTC; CDR3aa: CASNLPSGVGGYTF; abundance: NA; v_gene: TRBV6-6; d_gene: NA; j_gene: TRBJ1-2
CDR3nt: TGTGCCAGCAGCACAACCGGGACAGGTCATGCCGGGGAGCTGTTTTTT; CDR3aa: CASSTTGTGHAGELFF; abundance: NA; v_gene: TRBV9; d_gene: TRBD1; j_gene: TRBJ2-2
CDR3nt: TGTGCCAGCAGTGAATCGGGGACAGGGTCCAACTATGGCTACACCTTC; CDR3aa: CASSESGTGSNYGYTF; abundance: NA; v_gene: TRBV6-1; d_gene: TRBD1; j_gene: TRBJ1-2
CDR3nt: TGCAGCGTTATCAGAGGATCCAATGAGCAGTTCTTC; CDR3aa: CSVIRGSNEQFF; abundance: NA; v_gene: TRBV29-1; d_gene: NA; j_gene: TRBJ2-1
CDR3nt: TGCGCCAGCAGCCAAGTTCCTGGCAGAATTGGTCAGCCCCAGCATTTT; CDR3aa: CASSQVPGRIGQPQHF; abundance: few; v_gene: TRBV4-1; d_gene: NA; j_gene: TRBJ1-5
CDR3nt: TGTGCCAGCAGTTTTTCGCGGGCCCAAGAGACCCAGTACTTC; CDR3aa: CASSFSRAQETQYF; abundance: NA; v_gene: TRBV27; d_gene: NA; j_gene: TRBJ2-5
CDR3nt: TGTGCCAGTAGTATCGCGACTAGCGGGGGGGCTGATACGCAGTATTTT; CDR3aa: CASSIATSGGADTQYF; abundance: NA; v_gene: TRBV19; d_gene: TRBD2; j_gene: TRBJ2-3
CDR3nt: TGCAGCGTTGAAATAAGGGAGGGCTACACCTTC; CDR3aa: CSVEIREGYTF; abundance: NA; v_gene: TRBV29-1; d_gene: NA; j_gene: TRBJ1-2
CDR3nt: TGTGCCAGCAGCCAAGCAACATTTGACAGCTATGGCTACACCTTC; CDR3aa: CASSQATFDSYGYTF; abundance: NA; v_gene: TRBV14; d_gene: NA; j_gene: TRBJ1-2
CDR3nt: TGCGCCAGCAGCTTCGCGGGGCCGAACACCGGGGAGCTGTTTTTT; CDR3aa: CASSFAGPNTGELFF; abundance: NA; v_gene: TRBV5-1; d_gene: NA; j_gene: TRBJ2-2
CDR3nt: TGTGCCATCAGTACCCTAGCGGACAACTACAATGAGCAGTTCTTC; CDR3aa: CAISTLADNYNEQFF; abundance: NA; v_gene: TRBV10-3; d_gene: TRBD2; j_gene: TRBJ2-1
CDR3nt: TGTGCCAGCAGCCAAGTTCGACAGGGCGAAGCTTTCTTT; CDR3aa: CASSQVRQGEAFF; abundance: NA; v_gene: TRBV3-1/TRBV3-2; d_gene: TRBD1; j_gene: TRBJ1-1
CDR3nt: TGTGCCAGCAGTTTTTTCGGGTCGGCTGAAGCTTTCTTT; CDR3aa: CASSFFGSAEAFF; abundance: NA; v_gene: TRBV12-3/TRBV12-4; d_gene: NA; j_gene: TRBJ1-1
CDR3nt: TGTGCCAGCAGCGTAGGTCAGGGCGACACTGAAGCTTTCTTT; CDR3aa: CASSVGQGDTEAFF; abundance: NA; v_gene: TRBV9; d_gene: NA; j_gene: TRBJ1-1
CDR3nt: TGTGCCAGTAGTATACCCCGCTCGCGGATCACTGAAGCTTTCTTT; CDR3aa: CASSIPRSRITEAFF; abundance: NA; v_gene: TRBV19; d_gene: NA; j_gene: TRBJ1-1
CDR3nt: TGCGCCAGCAGCCAGACGGGGACACCAGGCACAGATACGCAGTATTTT; CDR3aa: CASSQTGTPGTDTQYF; abundance: many; v_gene: TRBV4-1; d_gene: NA; j_gene: TRBJ2-3
CDR3nt: TGTGCCAGCCATACAGTGAACCTGAACACTGAAGCTTTCTTT; CDR3aa: CASHTVNLNTEAFF; abundance: NA; v_gene: TRBV7-9; d_gene: NA; j_gene: TRBJ1-1
CDR3nt: TGTGCCAGCAGTCCCCACAGGGAATCGGCTGAAGCTTTCTTT; CDR3aa: CASSPHRESAEAFF; abundance: NA; v_gene: TRBV28; d_gene: NA; j_gene: TRBJ1-1
CDR3nt: TGCGCCAGCAGCCGTTCCCCCTCAACCGGGGACAGGGATGGCTACACCTTC; CDR3aa: CASSRSPSTGDRDGYTF; abundance: few; v_gene: TRBV4-1; d_gene: TRBD1; j_gene: TRBJ1-2
CDR3nt: TGTGCCAGCAGTGAAGACAATAACTATGGCTACACCTTC; CDR3aa: CASSEDNNYGYTF; abundance: NA; v_gene: TRBV2; d_gene: NA; j_gene: TRBJ1-2
CDR3nt: TGTGCCAGCAGTTCATCTAGCGGGGGGGCCGGTGAGCAGTTCTTC; CDR3aa: CASSSSSGGAGEQFF; abundance: NA; v_gene: TRBV28; d_gene: TRBD2; j_gene: TRBJ2-1
CDR3nt: TGTGCCAGCAGCCACAACCGGGAGGAAAAACTGTTTTTT; CDR3aa: CASSHNREEKLFF; abundance: NA; v_gene: TRBV4-2; d_gene: NA; j_gene: TRBJ1-4
CDR3nt: TGTGCCAGCAGCTTTGGTGAGGGCTATGGCTACACCTTC; CDR3aa: CASSFGEGYGYTF; abundance: NA; v_gene: TRBV7-9; d_gene: NA; j_gene: TRBJ1-2
CDR3nt: TGTGCCAGCAGTGACGGAGCCTACAATGAGCAGTTCTTC; CDR3aa: CASSDGAYNEQFF; abundance: NA; v_gene: TRBV6-4; d_gene: NA; j_gene: TRBJ2-1
CDR3nt: TGTGCCAGCAGCCCTCAGCGGGGGGCGAGCACAGATACGCAGTATTTT; CDR3aa: CASSPQRGASTDTQYF; abundance: NA; v_gene: TRBV6-6; d_gene: TRBD2; j_gene: TRBJ2-3
CDR3nt: TGTGCCAGCAGTTTACAGGGGGCTTCTTCACCCCTCCACTTT; CDR3aa: CASSLQGASSPLHF; abundance: NA; v_gene: TRBV27; d_gene: TRBD1; j_gene: TRBJ1-6
CDR3nt: TGCGCCAGCAGCCCGGTTGGATTGGAGGGGAGCCACAATGAGCAGTTCTTC; CDR3aa: CASSPVGLEGSHNEQFF; abundance: NA; v_gene: TRBV5-1; d_gene: NA; j_gene: TRBJ2-1
CDR3nt: TGTGCCAGTAGTACTACCCCCGGCAGGGGGAACACTGAAGCTTTCTTT; CDR3aa: CASSTTPGRGNTEAFF; abundance: NA; v_gene: TRBV19; d_gene: NA; j_gene: TRBJ1-1
CDR3nt: TGTGCCAGCAGCCAAGATCTGGGACTAGGGAAGAATGAGCAGTTCTTC; CDR3aa: CASSQDLGLGKNEQFF; abundance: NA; v_gene: TRBV14; d_gene: TRBD2; j_gene: TRBJ2-1
CDR3nt: TGTGCCAGCTCACCGACTAGCGGGGGGGCCCGAAATGAGCAGTTCTTC; CDR3aa: CASSPTSGGARNEQFF; abundance: NA; v_gene: TRBV18; d_gene: TRBD2; j_gene: TRBJ2-1
CDR3nt: TGTGCCAGCAGTAATCCGACAGCCCTCACAGATACGCAGTATTTT; CDR3aa: CASSNPTALTDTQYF; abundance: few; v_gene: TRBV28; d_gene: NA; j_gene: TRBJ2-3
CDR3nt: TGTGCCAGCAGTGTCTCAGGGGCCGGCTATGGCTACACCTTC; CDR3aa: CASSVSGAGYGYTF; abundance: NA; v_gene: TRBV2; d_gene: NA; j_gene: TRBJ1-2
CDR3nt: TGTGCCAGCAGCCAAGATTGGACGGGGAAAGGCTACACCTTC; CDR3aa: CASSQDWTGKGYTF; abundance: NA; v_gene: TRBV3-1/TRBV3-2; d_gene: NA; j_gene: TRBJ1-2
CDR3nt: TGTGCCAGCAGGGGGGACAGTTCTAACTATGGCTACACCTTC; CDR3aa: CASRGDSSNYGYTF; abundance: NA; v_gene: TRBV2; d_gene: TRBD1; j_gene: TRBJ1-2
CDR3nt: TGTGCCAGCAGTGAGGCGGGGGGGAGAGATACGCAGTATTTT; CDR3aa: CASSEAGGRDTQYF; abundance: few; v_gene: TRBV6-4; d_gene: TRBD2; j_gene: TRBJ2-3
CDR3nt: TGTGCCAGCAGCTTACGTTTAGGGGAAGGCACTGAAGCTTTCTTT; CDR3aa: CASSLRLGEGTEAFF; abundance: NA; v_gene: TRBV7-9; d_gene: NA; j_gene: TRBJ1-1
CDR3nt: TGTGCCAGCAGTCCAGGGGTGAACACTGAAGCTTTCTTT; CDR3aa: CASSPGVNTEAFF; abundance: NA; v_gene: TRBV3-1/TRBV3-2; d_gene: NA; j_gene: TRBJ1-1